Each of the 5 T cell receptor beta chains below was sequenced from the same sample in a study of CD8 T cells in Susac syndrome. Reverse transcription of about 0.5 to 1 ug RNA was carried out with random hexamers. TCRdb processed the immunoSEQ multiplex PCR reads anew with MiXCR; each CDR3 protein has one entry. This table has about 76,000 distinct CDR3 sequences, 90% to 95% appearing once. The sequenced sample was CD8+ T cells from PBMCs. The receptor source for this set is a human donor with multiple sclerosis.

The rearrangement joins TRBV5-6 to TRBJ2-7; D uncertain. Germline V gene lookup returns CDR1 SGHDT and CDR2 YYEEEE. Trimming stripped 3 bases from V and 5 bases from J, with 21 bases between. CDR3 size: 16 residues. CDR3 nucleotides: TGTGCCAGCAGCTCCATGGACCTTGCCCTGGGGAACGAGCAGTACTTC. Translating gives CASSSMDLALGNEQYF. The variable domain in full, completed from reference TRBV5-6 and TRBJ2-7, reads DAGVTQSPTHLIKTRGQQVTLRCSPKSGHDTVSWYQQALGQGPQFIFQYYEEEERQRGNFPDRFSGHQFPNYSSELNVNALLLGDSALYLCASSSMDLALGNEQYFGPGTRLTVT.

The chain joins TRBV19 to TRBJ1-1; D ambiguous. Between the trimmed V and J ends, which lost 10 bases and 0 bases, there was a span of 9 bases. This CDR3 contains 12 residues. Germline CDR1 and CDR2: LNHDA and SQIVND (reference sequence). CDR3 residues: CATGLMNTEAFF. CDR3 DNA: TGTGCCACCGGACTTATGAACACTGAAGCTTTCTTT.

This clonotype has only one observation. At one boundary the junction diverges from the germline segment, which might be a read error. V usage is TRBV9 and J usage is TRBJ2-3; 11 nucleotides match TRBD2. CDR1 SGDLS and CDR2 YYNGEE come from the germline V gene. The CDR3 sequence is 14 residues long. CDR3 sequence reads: CASSSGLAVIGSIF. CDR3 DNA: TGTGCCAGCAGCTCGGGACTAGCGGTGATTGGCAGTATTTTT. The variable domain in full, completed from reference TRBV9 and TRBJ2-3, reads DSGVTQTPKHLITATGQRVTLRCSPRSGDLSVYWYQQSLDQGLQFLIQYYNGEERAKGNILERFSAQQFPDLHSELNLSSLELGDSALYFCASSSGLAVIGSIFGPGTRLTVL.

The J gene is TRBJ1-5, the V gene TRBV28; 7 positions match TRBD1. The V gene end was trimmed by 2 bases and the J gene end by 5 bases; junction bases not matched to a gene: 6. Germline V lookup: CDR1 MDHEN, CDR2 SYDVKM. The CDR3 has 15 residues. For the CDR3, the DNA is TGTGCCAGCAGTTTACCCGACAGGGTAGATCAGCCCCAGCATTTT. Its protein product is CASSLPDRVDQPQHF.

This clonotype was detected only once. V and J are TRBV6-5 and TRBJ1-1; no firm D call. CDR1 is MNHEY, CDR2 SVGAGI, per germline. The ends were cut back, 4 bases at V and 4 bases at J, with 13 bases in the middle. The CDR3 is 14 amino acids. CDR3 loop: CASSSMTWGTEAFF. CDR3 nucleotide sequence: TGTGCCAGCAGTTCGATGACCTGGGGCACTGAAGCTTTCTTT.